The sequence of this TCR beta chain was determined in a study of T-cell reconstitution after alpha-beta-depleted transplantation in children. General observations from the study: The study reportedly traced alpha-beta T cells about two months after transplant to several hundred expanded graft clones. TCRbeta diversity was high at day 60 in some patients (a result of surviving recipient T cells and thymic progenitors). Newly produced T cells mostly provided counts and TCRbeta diversity after one year, as hyperexpanded clones declined.

This CDR3 is built from 13 residues. The germline CDR1 and CDR2 sequences are KGHSH and LQKENI. V shed 5 bases, J shed 6 bases, and the junction held 5 bases outside the gene matches. Unique molecular identifiers were used in preparing the TCRbeta library. TCRdb ran MiXCR on the PCR reads and lists one entry per CDR3 protein. The sample has some 81,000 distinct CDR3 sequences, around 14% seen once; the top ten hold around a quarter. Worth noting for this clonotype: Its specificity is not known.

V is TRBV18 and J is TRBJ2-7; 9 bases agree with TRBD1. The source material was PBMCs, mostly from graft donor cells, sampled 180 days after TCRalphabeta/CD19-depleted stem cell transplant. This clonotype originated in a male patient between 2 and 10 years old who had a stem cell transplant for acute lymphoblastic leukemia, so the T cells may come from the graft donor. In DNA, the CDR3 is TGTGCCAGCTCAAGGGACAGGGTCCCCGAGCAGTACTTC. It codes for CASSRDRVPEQYF.